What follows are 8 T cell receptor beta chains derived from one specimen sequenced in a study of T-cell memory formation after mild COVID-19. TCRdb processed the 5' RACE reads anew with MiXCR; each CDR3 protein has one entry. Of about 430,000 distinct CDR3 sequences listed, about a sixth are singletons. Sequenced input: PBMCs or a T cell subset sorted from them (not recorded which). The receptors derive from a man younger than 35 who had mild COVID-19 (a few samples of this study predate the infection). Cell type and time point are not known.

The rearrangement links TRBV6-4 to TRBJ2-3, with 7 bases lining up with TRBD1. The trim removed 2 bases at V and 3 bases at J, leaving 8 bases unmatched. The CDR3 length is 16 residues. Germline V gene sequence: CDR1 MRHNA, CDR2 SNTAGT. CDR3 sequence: CASSDTRGFGTDTQYF. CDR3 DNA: TGTGCCAGCAGTGACACCAGGGGGTTCGGTACAGATACGCAGTATTTT.

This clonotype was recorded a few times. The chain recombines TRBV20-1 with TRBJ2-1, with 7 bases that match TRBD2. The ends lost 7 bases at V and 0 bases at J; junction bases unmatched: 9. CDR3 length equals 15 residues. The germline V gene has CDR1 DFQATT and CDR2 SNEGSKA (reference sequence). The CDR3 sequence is CSVGGGESSYNEQFF. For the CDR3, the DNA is TGCAGTGTCGGCGGGGGAGAGAGCTCCTACAATGAGCAGTTCTTC.

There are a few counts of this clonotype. CDR3 DNA: TGTGCCAGCAGTTTTTGGCGGGCCCGGGGGATTTACTTC. It codes for CASSFWRARGIYF. The V and J genes are TRBV12-3 or TRBV12-4 and TRBJ2-7; D perhaps matches TRBD2 (6 bases). V shed 3 bases and J shed 13 bases, with 19 bases lying between them. The CDR3 sequence is 13 residues long.

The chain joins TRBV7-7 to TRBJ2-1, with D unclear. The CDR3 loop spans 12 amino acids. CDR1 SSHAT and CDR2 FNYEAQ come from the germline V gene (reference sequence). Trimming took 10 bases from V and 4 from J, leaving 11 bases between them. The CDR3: CATGPRYNEQFF. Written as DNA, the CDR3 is TGTGCCACAGGACCGAGATACAATGAGCAGTTCTTC.

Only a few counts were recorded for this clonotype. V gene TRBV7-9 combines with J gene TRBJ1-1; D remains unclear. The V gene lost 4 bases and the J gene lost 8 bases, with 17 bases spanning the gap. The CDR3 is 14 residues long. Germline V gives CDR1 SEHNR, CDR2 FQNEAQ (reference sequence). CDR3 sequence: CASSSRVIGPEAFF. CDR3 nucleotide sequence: TGTGCCAGCAGCTCCCGAGTGATAGGGCCCGAAGCTTTCTTT.

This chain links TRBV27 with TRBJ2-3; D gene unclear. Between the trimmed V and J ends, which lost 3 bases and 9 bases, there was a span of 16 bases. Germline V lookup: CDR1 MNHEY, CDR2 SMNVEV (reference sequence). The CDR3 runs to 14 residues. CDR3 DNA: TGTGCCAGCAGTTTTCTCGGAACCGATAAAACGCAGTATTTT. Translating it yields CASSFLGTDKTQYF.

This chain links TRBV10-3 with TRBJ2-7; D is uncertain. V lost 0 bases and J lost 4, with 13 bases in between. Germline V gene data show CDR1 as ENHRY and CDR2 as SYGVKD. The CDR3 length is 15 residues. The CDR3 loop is CAISESRLGEYEQYF. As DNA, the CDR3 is TGTGCCATCAGTGAGTCGCGGCTGGGCGAATACGAGCAGTACTTC.

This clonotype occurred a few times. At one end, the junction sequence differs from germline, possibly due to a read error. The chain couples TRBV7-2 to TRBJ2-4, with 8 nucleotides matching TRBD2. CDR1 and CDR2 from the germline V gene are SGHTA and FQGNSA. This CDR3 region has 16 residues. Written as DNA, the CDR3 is TGTGCCAGCAGCCTAGCCGGGACTAGATTTGGAGGGGCTCAGTACTTC. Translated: CASSLAGTRFGGAQYF.